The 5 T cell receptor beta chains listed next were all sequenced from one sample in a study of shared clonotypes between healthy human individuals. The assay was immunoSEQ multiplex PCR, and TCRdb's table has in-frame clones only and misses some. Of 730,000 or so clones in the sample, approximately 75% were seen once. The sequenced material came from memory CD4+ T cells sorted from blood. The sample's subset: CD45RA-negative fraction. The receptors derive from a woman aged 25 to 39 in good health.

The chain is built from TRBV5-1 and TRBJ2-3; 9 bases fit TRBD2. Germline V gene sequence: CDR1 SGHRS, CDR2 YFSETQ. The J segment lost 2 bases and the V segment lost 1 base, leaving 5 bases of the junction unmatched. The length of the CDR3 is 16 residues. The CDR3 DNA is TGCGCCAGCAGCTTGCCCCTAGCGGGGACCACAGATACGCAGTATTTT. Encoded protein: CASSLPLAGTTDTQYF.

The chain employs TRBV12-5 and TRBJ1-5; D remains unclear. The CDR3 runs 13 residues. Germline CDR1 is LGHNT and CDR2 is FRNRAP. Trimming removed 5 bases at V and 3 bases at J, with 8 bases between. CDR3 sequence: CASGAGDNQPQHF. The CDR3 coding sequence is TGTGCTAGTGGTGCGGGAGACAATCAGCCCCAGCATTTT.

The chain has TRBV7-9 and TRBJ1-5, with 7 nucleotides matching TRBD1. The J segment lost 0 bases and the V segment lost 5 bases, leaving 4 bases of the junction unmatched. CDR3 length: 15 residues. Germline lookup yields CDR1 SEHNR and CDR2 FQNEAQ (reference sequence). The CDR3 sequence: CASSAGQYSNQPQHF. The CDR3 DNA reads TGTGCCAGCAGCGCGGGACAGTATAGCAATCAGCCCCAGCATTTT.

The CDR3 nucleotides read TGTGCCAGCAGTCTACAGGGTAGCCATGGCTACACCTTC. Its translation is CASSLQGSHGYTF. The chain is built from TRBV27 and TRBJ1-2; perhaps TRBD1 as D (6 bases). V lost 5 bases and J 6 bases, leaving 13 bases between the germline ends. CDR1 MNHEY and CDR2 SMNVEV come from the germline V gene (reference sequence). The length of the CDR3 is 13 residues.

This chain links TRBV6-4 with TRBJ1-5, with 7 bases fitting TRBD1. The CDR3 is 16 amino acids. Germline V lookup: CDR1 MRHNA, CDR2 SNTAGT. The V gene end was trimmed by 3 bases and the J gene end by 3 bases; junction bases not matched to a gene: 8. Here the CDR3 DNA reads TGTGCCAGCAGTGAGGTGGCAGGGGGGAACAATCAGCCCCAGCATTTT. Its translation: CASSEVAGGNNQPQHF.